A selection of T cell receptor beta chains follows, all from one sample in a study of T cells in Graves' hyperthyroidism and ophthalmopathy. TCRdb re-derived calls from the multiplex PCR reads in MiXCR, one entry per CDR3 protein. The sample consists of 500,000 to 600,000 distinct CDR3 sequences, over 15% of them appearing once. The source material was blood. Receptor source: a woman aged 18-29 years with Graves' hyperthyroidism. Each CDR3 is given with its conserved first and last residue. The D gene is left open where the match is weak. The size field is filled for only some rows; it gives once, few, many or a size class.

D gene	V gene	clone size	J gene	CDR3 protein	CDR3 DNA
TRBD1	TRBV18	few	TRBJ1-1	CASSTTSGQGGPEAFF	TGTGCCAGCTCAACCACCTCGGGACAGGGGGGGCCTGAAGCTTTCTTT
TRBD2	TRBV3-1	NA	TRBJ2-2	CASSRLTSGGGGTGELFF	TGTGCCAGCAGCCGATTGACTAGCGGGGGGGGCGGCACCGGGGAGCTGTTTTTT
NA	TRBV6-2/TRBV6-3	many	TRBJ2-1	CASSRDSWVNEQFF	TGTGCCAGCAGTCGGGACTCCTGGGTCAATGAGCAGTTCTTC
NA	TRBV12-5	NA	TRBJ2-3	CARAPEDLGADTQYF	TGTGCTAGAGCACCTGAGGATTTAGGGGCAGATACGCAGTATTTT
NA	TRBV6-2/TRBV6-3	many	TRBJ1-1	CASSSPGRRNTEAFF	TGTGCCAGCAGTTCCCCGGGACGGCGGAACACTGAAGCTTTCTTT
TRBD2	TRBV12-3/TRBV12-4	NA	TRBJ2-1	CAVQEPSGEQFF	TGTGCCGTACAAGAGCCTAGCGGTGAGCAGTTCTTC
TRBD2	TRBV20-1	NA	TRBJ2-1	CSATIAGGVSEQFF	TGCAGTGCTACAATAGCGGGAGGGGTGAGTGAGCAGTTCTTC
NA	TRBV2	many	TRBJ1-5	CASSGGTGWPQHF	TGTGCCAGCAGTGGAGGGACCGGGTGGCCCCAGCATTTT
TRBD1	TRBV29-1	NA	TRBJ1-2	CSAVLGSGTANYGYTF	TGCAGCGCCGTACTAGGTTCCGGGACAGCAAACTATGGCTACACCTTC
TRBD2	TRBV6-6	once	TRBJ2-1	CASSYSRLAGGYNEQFF	TGTGCCAGCAGTTACTCCCGACTAGCGGGGGGGTACAATGAGCAGTTCTTC
NA	TRBV12-3/TRBV12-4	few	TRBJ2-1	CASSFSSTANSYNEQSF	TGTGCCAGCAGCTTCAGCAGTACAGCCAACTCCTACAATGAGCAGTCCTTC
NA	TRBV10-2	NA	TRBJ2-4	CASSAPGIQYF	TGCGCCAGCAGTGCCCCCGGCATTCAGTACTTC
NA	TRBV6-1	many	TRBJ1-1	CASSTGIEAFF	TGTGCCAGCAGCACCGGGATTGAAGCTTTCTTT
NA	TRBV6-2/TRBV6-3	NA	TRBJ1-1	CASNTGSDTEAFF	TGTGCCAGCAATACCGGGAGCGACACTGAAGCTTTCTTT